This is a list of T cell receptor beta chains from one sample in a study of shared clonotypes between healthy human individuals. Libraries were prepared by immunoSEQ multiplex PCR; TCRdb keeps only in-frame clonotypes and omits some of them. The sample yields approximately 2.5 million clones, 80% to 95% seen once. The material sequenced was naive CD4+ T cells from PBMCs. These receptors were obtained from a man aged 18 to 29 in good health. Some clones in this sample may be carry-over from other donors' samples. Both conserved end residues are part of each CDR3. A D gene is named only where the DNA matches it firmly. Clone size is stated in some rows and not others, as once, few, many or a class when expanded.

j_call: TRBJ2-3
v_call: TRBV7-2
clone_size: -
d_call: -
cdr3_length: 14
cdr3_aa: CASSLEGWTDTQYF
cdr3_nt: TGTGCCAGCAGCTTAGAGGGTTGGACAGATACGCAGTATTTT

j_call: TRBJ1-6
v_call: TRBV7-2
clone_size: -
d_call: TRBD1
cdr3_length: 15
cdr3_aa: CASSVGGVYNSPLHF
cdr3_nt: TGTGCCAGCAGCGTAGGGGGCGTTTATAATTCACCCCTCCACTTT

j_call: TRBJ1-4
v_call: TRBV18
clone_size: few
d_call: -
cdr3_length: 16
cdr3_aa: CASSDQGISTNEKLFF
cdr3_nt: TGTGCCAGCTCAGACCAGGGGATTTCAACTAATGAAAAACTGTTTTTT

j_call: TRBJ2-1
v_call: TRBV7-3
clone_size: few
d_call: -
cdr3_length: 15
cdr3_aa: CASSLTGSSYNEQFF
cdr3_nt: TGTGCCAGCAGCTTAACCGGGAGCTCCTACAATGAGCAGTTCTTC

j_call: TRBJ2-3
v_call: TRBV6-5
clone_size: -
d_call: -
cdr3_length: 16
cdr3_aa: CASSYFWEDRTDTQYF
cdr3_nt: TGTGCCAGCAGTTACTTTTGGGAAGATCGAACGGATACGCAGTATTTT

j_call: TRBJ2-4
v_call: TRBV5-1
clone_size: -
d_call: -
cdr3_length: 13
cdr3_aa: CASSLEPPNIQYF
cdr3_nt: TGCGCCAGCAGCTTGGAGCCTCCCAACATTCAGTACTTC

j_call: TRBJ1-1
v_call: TRBV7-8
clone_size: -
d_call: -
cdr3_length: 15
cdr3_aa: CASSFSTGLNTEAFF
cdr3_nt: TGTGCCAGCAGCTTTTCCACAGGACTGAACACTGAAGCTTTCTTT

j_call: TRBJ2-5
v_call: TRBV11-3
clone_size: -
d_call: -
cdr3_length: 15
cdr3_aa: CASSRSTGRQETQYF
cdr3_nt: TGTGCCAGCAGCCGATCGACCGGGAGACAAGAGACCCAGTACTTC

j_call: TRBJ1-3
v_call: TRBV6-1
clone_size: -
d_call: -
cdr3_length: 17
cdr3_aa: CASSENQGTLAGNTIYF
cdr3_nt: TGTGCCAGCAGTGAGAACCAGGGCACCTTAGCTGGAAACACCATATATTTT

j_call: TRBJ2-4
v_call: TRBV2
clone_size: -
d_call: TRBD1
cdr3_length: 14
cdr3_aa: CASSEFGTGDIQYF
cdr3_nt: TGTGCCAGCAGTGAATTCGGGACAGGGGACATTCAGTACTTC

j_call: TRBJ2-5
v_call: TRBV19
clone_size: -
d_call: -
cdr3_length: 13
cdr3_aa: CASSIGREETQYF
cdr3_nt: TGTGCCAGTAGTATAGGGAGGGAAGAGACCCAGTACTTC

j_call: TRBJ1-3
v_call: TRBV11-2
clone_size: -
d_call: -
cdr3_length: 14
cdr3_aa: CASSLSISGNTIYF
cdr3_nt: TGTGCCAGCAGCTTATCAATCTCTGGAAACACCATATATTTT

j_call: TRBJ2-3
v_call: TRBV9
clone_size: -
d_call: TRBD1
cdr3_length: 17
cdr3_aa: CASSVGSRTGSEDTQYF
cdr3_nt: TGTGCCAGCAGCGTAGGGTCCCGGACAGGGTCCGAGGATACGCAGTATTTT

j_call: TRBJ1-5
v_call: TRBV5-1
clone_size: -
d_call: -
cdr3_length: 18
cdr3_aa: CASSQPYLDGGSNQPQHF
cdr3_nt: TGCGCCAGCAGCCAACCATACCTCGATGGGGGATCCAATCAGCCCCAGCATTTT

j_call: TRBJ1-5
v_call: TRBV7-2
clone_size: -
d_call: -
cdr3_length: 15
cdr3_aa: CASSLAPSSNQPQHF
cdr3_nt: TGTGCCAGCAGCTTAGCCCCCTCGTCAAATCAGCCCCAGCATTTT

j_call: TRBJ2-7
v_call: TRBV18
clone_size: once
d_call: TRBD2
cdr3_length: 14
cdr3_aa: CASSPLADGYEQYF
cdr3_nt: TGTGCCAGCTCACCCCTAGCGGACGGCTACGAGCAGTACTTC

j_call: TRBJ1-2
v_call: TRBV29-1
clone_size: few
d_call: -
cdr3_length: 12
cdr3_aa: CSVEVGAWGYTF
cdr3_nt: TGCAGCGTTGAAGTAGGGGCGTGGGGCTACACCTTC

j_call: TRBJ1-1
v_call: TRBV15
clone_size: -
d_call: -
cdr3_length: 16
cdr3_aa: CATSRDPAAGPTEAFF
cdr3_nt: TGTGCCACCAGCAGAGATCCCGCTGCAGGCCCCACTGAAGCTTTCTTT

j_call: TRBJ2-2
v_call: TRBV7-8
clone_size: -
d_call: -
cdr3_length: 20
cdr3_aa: CASSLEGVWDINSNTGELFF
cdr3_nt: TGTGCCAGCAGCTTAGAGGGGGTTTGGGACATCAATTCGAACACCGGGGAGCTGTTTTTT

j_call: TRBJ1-4
v_call: TRBV6-5
clone_size: -
d_call: -
cdr3_length: 15
cdr3_aa: CASSYGLATNEKLFF
cdr3_nt: TGTGCCAGCAGTTACGGGCTTGCAACTAATGAAAAACTGTTTTTT

j_call: TRBJ2-2
v_call: TRBV7-3
clone_size: -
d_call: -
cdr3_length: 15
cdr3_aa: CASSPYFQNTGELFF
cdr3_nt: TGTGCCAGCAGCCCGTACTTCCAGAACACCGGGGAGCTGTTTTTT

j_call: TRBJ2-3
v_call: TRBV6-1
clone_size: -
d_call: -
cdr3_length: 17
cdr3_aa: CASSEVWGARLPDTQYF
cdr3_nt: TGTGCCAGCAGTGAAGTATGGGGGGCGCGACTCCCAGATACGCAGTATTTT

j_call: TRBJ1-2
v_call: TRBV7-2
clone_size: -
d_call: -
cdr3_length: 12
cdr3_aa: CASSLRGLGYTF
cdr3_nt: TGTGCCAGCAGCTTACGAGGGCTTGGCTACACCTTC

j_call: TRBJ2-2
v_call: TRBV7-3
clone_size: -
d_call: TRBD2
cdr3_length: 16
cdr3_aa: CASSLGSGSYTGELFF
cdr3_nt: TGTGCCAGCAGCTTGGGTAGCGGGAGTTACACCGGGGAGCTGTTTTTT

j_call: TRBJ2-3
v_call: TRBV5-1
clone_size: -
d_call: -
cdr3_length: 14
cdr3_aa: CASSLWGSTDTQYF
cdr3_nt: TGCGCCAGCAGCTTGTGGGGTAGCACAGATACGCAGTATTTT

j_call: TRBJ1-1
v_call: TRBV11-2
clone_size: -
d_call: TRBD1
cdr3_length: 15
cdr3_aa: CASSFGTGMNTEAFF
cdr3_nt: TGTGCCAGCAGCTTCGGGACAGGAATGAACACTGAAGCTTTCTTT

j_call: TRBJ2-3
v_call: TRBV5-1
clone_size: -
d_call: TRBD1
cdr3_length: 16
cdr3_aa: CASSPRDSIVSDTQYF
cdr3_nt: TGCGCCAGCAGCCCCCGGGACAGCATAGTTTCAGATACGCAGTATTTT

j_call: TRBJ2-1
v_call: TRBV5-1
clone_size: -
d_call: -
cdr3_length: 14
cdr3_aa: CASSLGASWGEQFF
cdr3_nt: TGCGCCAGCAGCCTAGGGGCCAGCTGGGGTGAGCAGTTCTTC